In its sample, the clone carrying this TCR beta chain was seen many times. Its target is not known. From the germline J gene comes the end of the CDR3, since the read stops 3 residues before it. J lost 5 bases, V lost 6 bases, and 5 bases had no gene match. This CDR3 is built from 14 residues. CDR1 and CDR2 (germline): MNHEY, SVGEGT. Only in-frame clones appear in the TCRdb table, and some are missing; sequencing was by immunoSEQ multiplex PCR. Recorded here are 40,000 or so clones, with no singletons, and the ten leading clones hold around 2.6%. The data are from a study of T cell clonality in common variable immunodeficiency. Findings and caveats of the study: Common variable immunodeficiency TCR beta sequences reportedly had fewer deletions and N-nucleotide insertions. CVID subjects shared fewer TCRbeta clones than healthy controls did. CVID subjects had higher TCRbeta clonality than healthy controls, most marked in about a third.

This chain uses TRBV6-2 or TRBV6-3 with TRBJ2-3; 10 bases agree with TRBD2. This TCR came from a person aged 18 to 70 in good health. The sequenced sample consisted of peripheral blood mononuclear cells. CDR3 sequence reads: CASRRRLAGDTQYF. The CDR3 DNA, read in part, is TGTGCCAGCAGGAGAAGACTAGCGGGAGATACG.